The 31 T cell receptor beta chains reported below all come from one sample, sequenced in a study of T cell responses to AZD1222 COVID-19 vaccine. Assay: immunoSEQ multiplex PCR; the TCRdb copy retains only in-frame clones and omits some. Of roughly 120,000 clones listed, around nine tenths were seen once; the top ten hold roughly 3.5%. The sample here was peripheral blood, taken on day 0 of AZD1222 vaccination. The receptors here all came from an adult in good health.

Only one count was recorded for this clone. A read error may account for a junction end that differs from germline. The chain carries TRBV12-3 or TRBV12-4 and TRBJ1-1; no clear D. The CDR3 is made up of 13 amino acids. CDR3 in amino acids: CASSPQQNTDAFF. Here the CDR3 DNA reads TGTGCCAGCAGCCCACAGCAGAACACTGATGCTTTCTTT.

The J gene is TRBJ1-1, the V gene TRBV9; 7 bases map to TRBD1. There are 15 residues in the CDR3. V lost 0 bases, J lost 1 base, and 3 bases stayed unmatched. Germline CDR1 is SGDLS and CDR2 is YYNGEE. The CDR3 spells CASSVVGTANTEAFF. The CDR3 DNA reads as TGTGCCAGCAGCGTAGTGGGGACAGCGAACACTGAAGCTTTCTTT. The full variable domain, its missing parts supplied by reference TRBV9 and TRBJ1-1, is DSGVTQTPKHLITATGQRVTLRCSPRSGDLSVYWYQQSLDQGLQFLIQYYNGEERAKGNILERFSAQQFPDLHSELNLSSLELGDSALYFCASSVVGTANTEAFFGQGTRLTVV.

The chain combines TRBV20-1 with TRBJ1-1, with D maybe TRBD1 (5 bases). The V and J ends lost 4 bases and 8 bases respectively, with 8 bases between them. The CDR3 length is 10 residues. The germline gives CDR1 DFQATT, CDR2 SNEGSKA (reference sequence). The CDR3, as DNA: TGCAGTGCTACCCGGACAGAAGCTTTCTTT. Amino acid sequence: CSATRTEAFF.

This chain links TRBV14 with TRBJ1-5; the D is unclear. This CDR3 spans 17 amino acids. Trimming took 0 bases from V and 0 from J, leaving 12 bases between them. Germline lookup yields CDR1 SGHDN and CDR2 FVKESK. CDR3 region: CASSQDRAQYSNQPQHF. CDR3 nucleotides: TGTGCCAGCAGCCAAGATAGGGCGCAGTATAGCAATCAGCCCCAGCATTTT.

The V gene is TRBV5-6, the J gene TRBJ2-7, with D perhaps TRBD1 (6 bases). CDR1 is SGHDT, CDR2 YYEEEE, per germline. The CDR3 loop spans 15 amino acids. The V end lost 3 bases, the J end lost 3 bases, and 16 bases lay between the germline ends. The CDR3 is CASSSWDIPNYEQYF. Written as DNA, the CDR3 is TGTGCCAGCAGCTCATGGGACATCCCGAACTACGAGCAGTACTTC.

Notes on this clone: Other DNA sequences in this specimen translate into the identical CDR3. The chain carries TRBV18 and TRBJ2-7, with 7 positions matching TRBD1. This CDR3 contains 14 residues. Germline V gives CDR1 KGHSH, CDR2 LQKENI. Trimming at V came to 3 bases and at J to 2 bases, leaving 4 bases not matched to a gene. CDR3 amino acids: CASSPRQGTYEQYF. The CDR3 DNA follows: TGTGCCAGCTCACCGCGACAGGGAACCTACGAGCAGTACTTC.

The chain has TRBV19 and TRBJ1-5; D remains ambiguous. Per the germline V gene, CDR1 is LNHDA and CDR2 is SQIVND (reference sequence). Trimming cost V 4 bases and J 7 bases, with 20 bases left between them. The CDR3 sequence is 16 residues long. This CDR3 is CASSTPFRLFWQPQHF. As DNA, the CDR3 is TGTGCCAGTAGTACACCATTTAGGTTGTTTTGGCAGCCCCAGCATTTT.

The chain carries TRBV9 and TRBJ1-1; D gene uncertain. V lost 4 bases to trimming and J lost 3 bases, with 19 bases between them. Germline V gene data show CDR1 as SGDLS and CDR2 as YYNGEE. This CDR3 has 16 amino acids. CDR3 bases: TGTGCCAGCAGCCCGACACCCGGGCAAGTTCACACTGAAGCTTTCTTT. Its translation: CASSPTPGQVHTEAFF.

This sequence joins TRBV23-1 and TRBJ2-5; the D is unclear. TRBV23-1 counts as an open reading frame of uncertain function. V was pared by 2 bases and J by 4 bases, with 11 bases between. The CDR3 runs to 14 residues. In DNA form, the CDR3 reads TGCGCCAGCAGTCAAAATGGGAATGCAGAGACCCAGTACTTC. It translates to CASSQNGNAETQYF.

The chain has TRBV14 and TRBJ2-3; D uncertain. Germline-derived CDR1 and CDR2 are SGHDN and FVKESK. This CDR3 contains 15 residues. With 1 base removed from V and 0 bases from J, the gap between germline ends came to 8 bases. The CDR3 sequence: CASSQAVTSTDTQYF. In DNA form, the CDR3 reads TGTGCCAGCAGCCAAGCGGTGACTAGCACAGATACGCAGTATTTT. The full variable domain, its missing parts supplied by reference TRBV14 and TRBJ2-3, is EAGVTQFPSHSVIEKGQTVTLRCDPISGHDNLYWYRRVMGKEIKFLLHFVKESKQDESGMPNNRFLAERTGGTYSTLKVQPAELEDSGVYFCASSQAVTSTDTQYFGPGTRLTVL.

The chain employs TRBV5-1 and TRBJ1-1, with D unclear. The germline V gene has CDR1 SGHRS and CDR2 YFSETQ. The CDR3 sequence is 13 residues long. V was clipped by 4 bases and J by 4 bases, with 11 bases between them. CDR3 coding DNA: TGCGCCAGCAGCCCCGACACTTTCACTGAAGCTTTCTTT. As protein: CASSPDTFTEAFF.

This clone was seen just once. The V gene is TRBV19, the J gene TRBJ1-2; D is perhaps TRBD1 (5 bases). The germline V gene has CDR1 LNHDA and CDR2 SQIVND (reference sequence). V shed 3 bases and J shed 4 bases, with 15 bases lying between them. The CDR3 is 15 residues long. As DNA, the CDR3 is TGTGCCAGTAGTATTAGGCAGGGAGGAATCTATGGCTACACCTTC. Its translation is CASSIRQGGIYGYTF.

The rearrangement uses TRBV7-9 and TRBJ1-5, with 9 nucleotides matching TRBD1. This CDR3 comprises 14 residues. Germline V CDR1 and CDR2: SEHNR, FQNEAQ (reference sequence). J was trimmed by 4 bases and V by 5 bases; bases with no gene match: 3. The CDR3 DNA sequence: TGTGCCAGCAGCCGCGGACAGGGGAATCAGCCCCAGCATTTT. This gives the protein CASSRGQGNQPQHF.

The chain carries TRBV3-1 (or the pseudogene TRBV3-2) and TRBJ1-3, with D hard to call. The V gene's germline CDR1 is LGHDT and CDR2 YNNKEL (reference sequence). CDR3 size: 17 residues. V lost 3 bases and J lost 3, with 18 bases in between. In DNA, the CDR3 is TGTGCCAGCAGCCAGCTGACTGGGGTTAAAGTTGGAAACACCATATATTTT. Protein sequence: CASSQLTGVKVGNTIYF.

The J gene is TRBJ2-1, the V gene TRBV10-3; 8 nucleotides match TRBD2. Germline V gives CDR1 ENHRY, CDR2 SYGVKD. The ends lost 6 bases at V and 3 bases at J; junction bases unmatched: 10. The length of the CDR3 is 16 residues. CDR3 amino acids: CAIRAGSGGLYNEQFF. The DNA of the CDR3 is TGTGCCATCAGGGCGGGCAGCGGGGGACTCTACAATGAGCAGTTCTTC.

This chain's CDR3 is CASSLDPPPGTDTQYF. In nucleotides, the CDR3 is TGCGCCAGCAGCTTAGACCCTCCTCCGGGCACAGATACGCAGTATTTT. The chain has TRBV5-1 and TRBJ2-3, with D unclear. Per germline, CDR1 SGHRS and CDR2 YFSETQ. The CDR3 is 16 residues long. Trimming stripped 2 bases from V and 1 base from J, with 14 bases between.

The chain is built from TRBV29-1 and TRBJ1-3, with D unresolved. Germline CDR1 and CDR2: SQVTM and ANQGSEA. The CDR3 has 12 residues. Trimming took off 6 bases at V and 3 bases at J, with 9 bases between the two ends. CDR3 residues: CSVGFGGNTIYF. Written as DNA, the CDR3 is TGCAGCGTGGGATTTGGTGGAAACACCATATATTTT.

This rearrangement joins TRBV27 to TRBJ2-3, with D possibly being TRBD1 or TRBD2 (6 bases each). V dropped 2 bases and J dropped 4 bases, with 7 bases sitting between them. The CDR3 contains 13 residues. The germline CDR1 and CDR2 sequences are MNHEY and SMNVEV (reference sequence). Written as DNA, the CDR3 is TGTGCCAGCAGTTTAGGGGGGCCAGATACGCAGTATTTT. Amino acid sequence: CASSLGGPDTQYF.

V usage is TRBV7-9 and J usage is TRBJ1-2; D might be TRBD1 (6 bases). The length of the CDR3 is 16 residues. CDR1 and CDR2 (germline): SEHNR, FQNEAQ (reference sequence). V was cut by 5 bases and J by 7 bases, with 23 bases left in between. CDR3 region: CASSLRRDGPGAGYTF. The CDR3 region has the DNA TGTGCCAGCAGCCTACGCAGGGACGGACCGGGGGCTGGCTACACCTTC.

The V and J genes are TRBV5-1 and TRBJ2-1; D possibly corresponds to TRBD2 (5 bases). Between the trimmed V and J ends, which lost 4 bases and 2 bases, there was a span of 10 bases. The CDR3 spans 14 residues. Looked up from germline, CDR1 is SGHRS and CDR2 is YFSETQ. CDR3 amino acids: CASSEGPTYNEQFF. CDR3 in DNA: TGCGCCAGCAGCGAGGGCCCCACCTACAATGAGCAGTTCTTC. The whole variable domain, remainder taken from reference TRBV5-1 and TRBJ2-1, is KAGVTQTPRYLIKTRGQQVTLSCSPISGHRSVSWYQQTPGQGLQFLFEYFSETQRNKGNFPGRFSGRQFSNSRSEMNVSTLELGDSALYLCASSEGPTYNEQFFGPGTRLTVL.

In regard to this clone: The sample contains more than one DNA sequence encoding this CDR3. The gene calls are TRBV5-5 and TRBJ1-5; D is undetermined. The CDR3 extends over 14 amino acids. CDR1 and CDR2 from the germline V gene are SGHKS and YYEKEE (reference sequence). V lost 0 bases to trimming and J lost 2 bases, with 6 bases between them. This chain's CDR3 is CASSLAGGNQPQHF. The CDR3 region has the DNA TGTGCCAGCAGCTTGGCCGGCGGCAATCAGCCCCAGCATTTT.

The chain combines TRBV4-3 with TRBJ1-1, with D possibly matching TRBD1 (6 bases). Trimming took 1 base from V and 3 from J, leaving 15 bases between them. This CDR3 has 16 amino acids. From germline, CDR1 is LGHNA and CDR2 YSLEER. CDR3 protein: CASSQGQGFGDTEAFF. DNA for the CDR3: TGCGCCAGCAGCCAAGGCCAGGGGTTTGGGGACACTGAAGCTTTCTTT.

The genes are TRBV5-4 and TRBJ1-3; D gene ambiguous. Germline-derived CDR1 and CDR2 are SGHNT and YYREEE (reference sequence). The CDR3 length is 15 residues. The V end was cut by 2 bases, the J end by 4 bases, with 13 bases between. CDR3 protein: CASSFLGGSGNTIYF. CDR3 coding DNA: TGTGCCAGCAGCTTTCTCGGAGGGTCAGGAAACACCATATATTTT.

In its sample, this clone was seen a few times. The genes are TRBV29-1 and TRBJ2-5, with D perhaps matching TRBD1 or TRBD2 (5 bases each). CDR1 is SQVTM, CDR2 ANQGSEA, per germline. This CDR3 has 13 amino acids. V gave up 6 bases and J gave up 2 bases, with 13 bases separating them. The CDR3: CSVHGTQQETQYF. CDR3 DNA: TGCAGCGTGCACGGGACGCAGCAAGAGACCCAGTACTTC.

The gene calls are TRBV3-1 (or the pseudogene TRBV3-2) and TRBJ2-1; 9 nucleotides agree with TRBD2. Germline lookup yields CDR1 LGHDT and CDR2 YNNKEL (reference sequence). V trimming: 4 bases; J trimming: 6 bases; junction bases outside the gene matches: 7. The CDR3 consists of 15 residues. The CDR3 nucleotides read TGTGCCAGCAGCCGGCGGGGGGGCGATAGCAATGAGCAGTTCTTC. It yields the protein CASSRRGGDSNEQFF.

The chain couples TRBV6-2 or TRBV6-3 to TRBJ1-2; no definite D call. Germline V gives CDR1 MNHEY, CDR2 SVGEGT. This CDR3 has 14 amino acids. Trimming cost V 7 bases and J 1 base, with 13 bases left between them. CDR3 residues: CASTPVTVNYGYTF. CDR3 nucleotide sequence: TGTGCCAGCACCCCGGTGACGGTTAACTATGGCTACACCTTC.

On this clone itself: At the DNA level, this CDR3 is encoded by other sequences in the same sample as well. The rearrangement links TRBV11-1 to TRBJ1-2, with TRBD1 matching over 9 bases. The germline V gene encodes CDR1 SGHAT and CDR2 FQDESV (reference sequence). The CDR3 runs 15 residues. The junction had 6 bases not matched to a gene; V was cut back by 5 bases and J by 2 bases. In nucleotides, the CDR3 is TGTGCCAGCAGCCCAGCGGGGACAGGGAACTATGGCTACACCTTC. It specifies CASSPAGTGNYGYTF.

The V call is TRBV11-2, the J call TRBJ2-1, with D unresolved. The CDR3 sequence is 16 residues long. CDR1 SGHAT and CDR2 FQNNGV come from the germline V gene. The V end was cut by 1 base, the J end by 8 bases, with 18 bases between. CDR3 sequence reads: CASSLGHGGWGYEQFF. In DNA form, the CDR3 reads TGTGCCAGCAGCTTAGGACACGGTGGATGGGGATATGAGCAGTTCTTC.

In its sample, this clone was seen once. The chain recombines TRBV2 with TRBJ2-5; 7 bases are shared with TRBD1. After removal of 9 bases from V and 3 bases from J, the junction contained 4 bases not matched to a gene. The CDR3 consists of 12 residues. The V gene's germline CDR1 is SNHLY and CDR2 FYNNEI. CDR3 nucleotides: TGTGCCAGTAATACAGGGGAAGAGACCCAGTACTTC. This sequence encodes CASNTGEETQYF. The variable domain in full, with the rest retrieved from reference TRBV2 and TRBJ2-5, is EPEVTQTPSHQVTQMGQEVILRCVPISNHLYFYWYRQILGQKVEFLVSFYNNEISEKSEIFDDQFSVERPDGSNFTLKIRSTKLEDSAMYFCASNTGEETQYFGPGTRLLVL.

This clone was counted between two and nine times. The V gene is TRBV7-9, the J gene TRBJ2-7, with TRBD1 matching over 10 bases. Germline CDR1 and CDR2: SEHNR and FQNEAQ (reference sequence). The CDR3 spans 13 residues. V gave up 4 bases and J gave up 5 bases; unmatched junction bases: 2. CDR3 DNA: TGTGCCAGCAGCTCGACAGGGGGCGACGAGCAGTACTTC. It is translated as CASSSTGGDEQYF.

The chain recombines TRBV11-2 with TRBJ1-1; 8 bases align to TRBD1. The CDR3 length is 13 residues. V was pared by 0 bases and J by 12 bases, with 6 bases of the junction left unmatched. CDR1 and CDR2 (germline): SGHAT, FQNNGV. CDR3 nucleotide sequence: TGTGCCAGCAGCTTAGACAGGGGGCATAACACTTTCTTT. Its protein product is CASSLDRGHNTFF. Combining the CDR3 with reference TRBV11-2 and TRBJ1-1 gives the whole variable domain EAGVAQSPRYKIIEKRQSVAFWCNPISGHATLYWYQQILGQGPKLLIQFQNNGVVDDSQLPKDRFSAERLKGVDSTLKIQPAKLEDSAVYLCASSLDRGHNTFFGQGTRLTVV.